This T cell receptor (beta chain) is from a study of cytomegalovirus exposure and HLA in healthy donors. Primers: 60 Vbeta forward and 13 Jbeta reverse. Measured with immunoSEQ multiplex PCR; TCRdb has only the in-frame clones, and not every one. Of 170,000 or so clones in the sample, 84% are singletons; the top ten hold around 4.8%. With 0 bases removed from V and 7 bases from J, the gap between germline ends came to 16 bases. Germline assignment: CDR1 SGHTA and CDR2 FQGNSA. CDR3 length: 16 residues. Material: PBMCs. The chain uses TRBV7-2 and TRBJ1-5, with a possible D match to TRBD1 (6 bases). The TCR was taken from a girl aged 10 to 17 in good health and CMV-seropositive. CDR3 in DNA: TGTGCCAGCAGCTTAGCGGGGGGGCAGGGATGGCAGCCCCAGCATTTT. Translation gives CASSLAGGQGWQPQHF.